Below, 5 T cell receptor beta chains from the same sample are listed, as sequenced in a study of cytomegalovirus exposure and HLA in healthy donors. It was with 60 Vbeta and 13 Jbeta primers that the PCR ran. Repertoires were generated with immunoSEQ multiplex PCR, while TCRdb's copy carries only in-frame clones and drops some. The sample records roughly 150,000 clones, roughly 85% being singletons. The specimen sequenced was PBMCs. These receptors came from a male donor in good health and CMV-seronegative.

The chain combines TRBV6-5 with TRBJ2-7; the match to TRBD1 covers 7 bases. V lost 4 bases, J lost 7 bases, and 10 bases stayed unmatched. Germline CDR1 is MNHEY and CDR2 is SVGAGI. This CDR3 is built from 14 residues. The DNA for the CDR3 is TGTGCCAGCAGTTTATACCCGGGACAGCTAGAGCAGTACTTC. Translation: CASSLYPGQLEQYF.

This chain connects TRBV7-9 to TRBJ2-3; TRBD2 agrees at 9 bases. The V gene's germline CDR1 is SEHNR and CDR2 FQNEAQ (reference sequence). The CDR3 runs to 14 residues. V shed 5 bases, J shed 7 bases, and the junction held 7 bases outside the gene matches. As DNA, the CDR3 is TGTGCCAGCAGCGCGACTAGCGGTACTTATACGCAGTATTTT. It yields the protein CASSATSGTYTQYF.

J is TRBJ1-6 and V is TRBV5-5; a weak D match, TRBD1 (6 bases). Per germline, CDR1 SGHKS and CDR2 YYEKEE (reference sequence). The CDR3 covers 12 residues. The V gene lost 5 bases and the J gene lost 7 bases, with 7 bases spanning the gap. This CDR3 reads CASSGQNSPLHF. The DNA for the CDR3 is TGTGCCAGCAGTGGACAGAATTCACCCCTCCACTTT.

The chain links TRBV5-1 to TRBJ1-2; D uncertain. Looked up from germline, CDR1 is SGHRS and CDR2 is YFSETQ. CDR3 length: 14 amino acids. The V gene lost 1 base and the J gene lost 6 bases, with 13 bases spanning the gap. The CDR3 is CASSLKSGTDGYTF. In DNA form, the CDR3 reads TGCGCCAGCAGCTTGAAATCGGGAACGGATGGCTACACCTTC.

The rearrangement uses TRBV4-1 and TRBJ1-2, with TRBD1 as a possible D gene (6 bases). V was trimmed by 4 bases and J by 8 bases, leaving 20 bases between them. This CDR3 spans 15 amino acids. Per germline, CDR1 MGHRA and CDR2 YSYEKL. DNA of the CDR3: TGCGCCAGCAGCCCAGACAGGACAAGGGTGGGGGGCTACACCTTC. As protein: CASSPDRTRVGGYTF.